The rows below give T cell receptor beta chains drawn from one sample of a study of blood T cell repertoires in COVID-19. TCRdb's copy holds only in-frame clones and misses some; the assay was immunoSEQ multiplex PCR. The repertoire holds a few hundred thousand clones, with about 90% as singletons. The sequencing input was peripheral blood. Receptors were obtained from a man between 18 and 35 years old who had recovered from COVID-19. CDR3s include the opening cysteine and the closing phenylalanine or tryptophan.

j_call v_call cdr3_aa
TRBJ2-3 TRBV5-8 CASSLGAGGGTDTQYF
TRBJ2-7 TRBV3-1/TRBV3-2 CASSQAERLPSYEQYF
TRBJ2-7 TRBV10-3 CAMGSGETREQYF
TRBJ1-4 TRBV3-1/TRBV3-2 CASSQRGGRGEKLFF
TRBJ2-1 TRBV3-1/TRBV3-2 CASSRDTGTSSYNEQFF
TRBJ1-3 TRBV9 CASSASGQGARNTIYF
TRBJ1-1 TRBV5-1 CASSGGTGGLNTEAFF
TRBJ1-2 TRBV9 CASSVAPPGRGMSLNYTF
TRBJ2-1 TRBV4-3 CASSQEVGQGAFEQFF
TRBJ2-3 TRBV4-2 CASSQRTSGSFDTQYF
TRBJ1-5 TRBV27 CASSTGGYQPQHF
TRBJ1-4 TRBV30 CAWTAREGNEKLFF
TRBJ2-7 TRBV27 CASRTRVSSYEQYF
TRBJ2-5 TRBV6-2/TRBV6-3 CASSYGQRVVETQYF
TRBJ1-2 TRBV11-2 CASSFGGLEGYTF
TRBJ1-2 TRBV5-1 CASSARNLGQGARGYTF
TRBJ1-1 TRBV1 CTSSQGYGGRGNTEAFF
TRBJ2-1 TRBV15 CATSRDRWTSGSMNEQFF
TRBJ2-5 TRBV7-9 CASSLDQILETQYF
TRBJ2-1 TRBV5-1 CASSLAGQGRNEQFF
TRBJ1-2 TRBV4-3 CASSQDGTGGAYGYTF